These 3 T cell receptor beta chains came from one sample sequenced in a study of cytomegalovirus exposure and HLA in healthy donors. Sequencing was performed with immunoSEQ multiplex PCR; in TCRdb, only in-frame clones are kept and a portion is missing. The table has around 98,000 clones, around 90% seen once. The sample was PBMCs. Receptor source: a woman in her twenties or thirties in good health and CMV-seronegative.

The chain combines TRBV27 with TRBJ2-1; D might be TRBD2 (6 bases). This CDR3 is 16 amino acids long. V was trimmed by 5 bases and J by 4 bases, leaving 18 bases between them. Germline V lookup: CDR1 MNHEY, CDR2 SMNVEV (reference sequence). CDR3 coding DNA: TGTGCCAGCAGTGGGGGGTCAGTCGGAATTTACAATGAGCAGTTCTTC. Translated, it gives CASSGGSVGIYNEQFF.

By share, this clone ranks as medium-sized. V is TRBV5-1 and J is TRBJ1-4; 8 nucleotides line up with TRBD1. Looked up from germline, CDR1 is SGHRS and CDR2 is YFSETQ. This CDR3 region has 15 residues. With V trimmed by 4 bases and J by 6 bases, 8 bases remained unmatched. The CDR3, as DNA: TGCGCCAGCAGCCAAGGACAGGGAGGGGATGAAAAACTGTTTTTT. It encodes CASSQGQGGDEKLFF. The whole variable domain, filled in from reference TRBV5-1 and TRBJ1-4, reads KAGVTQTPRYLIKTRGQQVTLSCSPISGHRSVSWYQQTPGQGLQFLFEYFSETQRNKGNFPGRFSGRQFSNSRSEMNVSTLELGDSALYLCASSQGQGGDEKLFFGSGTQLSVL.

V is TRBV6-5 and J is TRBJ1-1; possible D gene TRBD1, 6 bases. Trimming pared 5 bases from V and 4 bases from J, leaving 14 bases between. This CDR3 contains 14 residues. Germline V gene lookup returns CDR1 MNHEY and CDR2 SVGAGI. For the CDR3, the DNA is TGTGCCAGCAGTCGACCGACAGGCTCCACTGAAGCTTTCTTT. Translated: CASSRPTGSTEAFF.